The 12 T cell receptor beta chains given below trace back to one sample, sequenced in a study of beta chain features in type 1 diabetes. The isolated RNA, all of it, was reverse transcribed, so expressed TCRB transcripts were what got sequenced. Clones were sequenced by immunoSEQ multiplex PCR, and TCRdb holds only the in-frame ones, with some missing. The repertoire holds under 400,000 clones, with 12% to 15% as singletons. The sample consisted of central memory CD4+ T cells from blood. The receptors originated from a man younger than 40 in good health.

Only a few counts were recorded for this clone. This rearrangement joins TRBV2 to TRBJ1-1; tentative D call: TRBD1 (5 bases). The CDR3 is 15 amino acids. CDR1 and CDR2 from the germline V gene are SNHLY and FYNNEI. V was cut by 7 bases and J by 0 bases, with 15 bases left in between. The CDR3 loop reads CASTPRGLVNTEAFF. CDR3 DNA: TGTGCCAGCACCCCGCGGGGACTGGTGAACACTGAAGCTTTCTTT.

The CDR3 is CASKQLTGGRDGYTF. As DNA, the CDR3 is TGTGCCAGCAAACAATTGACAGGGGGAAGGGATGGCTACACCTTC. The chain links TRBV27 to TRBJ1-2; 9 bases match TRBD1. The length of the CDR3 is 15 residues. V dropped 7 bases and J dropped 6; count of bases not matched to a gene: 12. The germline gives CDR1 MNHEY, CDR2 SMNVEV (reference sequence).

This clone has at least ten counts. This sequence joins TRBV5-1 and TRBJ2-1; D not resolved. The germline V gene has CDR1 SGHRS and CDR2 YFSETQ. V shed 4 bases and J shed 1 base, with 9 bases lying between them. The CDR3 has 14 amino acids. CDR3 bases: TGCGCCAGCAGCATTGACACATCCTACAATGAGCAGTTCTTC. Protein product: CASSIDTSYNEQFF.

V gene TRBV7-9 combines with J gene TRBJ2-5; the D call may be TRBD1 or TRBD2 (5 bases each). The J call is doubtful: the DNA matches TRBJ2-7 better. Germline V gene sequence: CDR1 SEHNR, CDR2 FQNEAQ (reference sequence). The CDR3 is 14 residues long. The CDR3 nucleotides read TGTGCCAGCAGCTTGCAGGGACCGTCCTACGAGCAGTACTTC. Its protein product is CASSLQGPSYEQYF.

This clone was recorded a few times. The chain joins TRBV6-1 to TRBJ2-1, with 12 bases identical to TRBD2. This CDR3 is built from 14 residues. Per the germline V gene, CDR1 is MNHNS and CDR2 is SASEGT. J gave up 9 bases and V 6 bases, and 6 bases lay outside the gene matches. This CDR3 is CASSRTSGNSEQFF. CDR3 DNA: TGTGCCAGCAGCAGGACTAGCGGGAATAGTGAGCAGTTCTTC.

The chain employs TRBV18 and TRBJ2-7, with D perhaps being TRBD1 or TRBD2 (6 bases each). The CDR3 runs to 13 residues. V lost 4 bases to trimming and J lost 6 bases, with 13 bases between them. Germline V gene data show CDR1 as KGHSH and CDR2 as LQKENI. Written as DNA, the CDR3 is TGTGCCAGCTCACAAACCGGGGGCGGCGAGCAGTACGTC. It specifies CASSQTGGGEQYV.

The J gene is TRBJ2-2, the V gene TRBV19; the D gene is possibly TRBD2 (9 bases). CDR3 length equals 17 residues. Germline V gives CDR1 LNHDA, CDR2 SQIVND (reference sequence). Trimming cost V 7 bases and J 3 bases, with 21 bases left between them. The CDR3 coding sequence is TGTGCCAGTATCCAGGGGGCTAGCGGGACATACACCGGGGAGCTGTTTTTT. This codes for CASIQGASGTYTGELFF.

This clone was counted ten times or more. The rearrangement links TRBV18 to TRBJ2-7; D perhaps matches TRBD1 (5 bases). The V and J ends lost 2 bases and 3 bases respectively, with 8 bases between them. CDR3 length: 13 amino acids. Germline CDR1 reads KGHSH; CDR2 reads LQKENI. CDR3 coding DNA: TGTGCCAGCTCACCAACAGGCTACTACGAGCAGTACGTC. Protein product: CASSPTGYYEQYV.

The chain couples TRBV7-2 to TRBJ2-3, with a tentative D call TRBD1 (6 bases). Looked up from germline, CDR1 is SGHTA and CDR2 is FQGNSA. V was clipped by 3 bases and J by 10 bases, with 14 bases between them. The CDR3 sequence is 13 residues long. The CDR3 DNA reads TGTGCCAGCAGCTTGGTCGGACAGCAACCGCAGTATTTT. This translates into CASSLVGQQPQYF.

CDR3 in amino acids: CASRLEGTQYF. In DNA, the CDR3 is TGTGCCAGCAGGCTGGAAGGAACGCAGTATTTT. This chain connects TRBV2 to TRBJ2-3; D unresolved. This CDR3 spans 11 amino acids. Deletions cut 6 bases from V and 9 bases from J, with 10 bases between. Germline V gene data show CDR1 as SNHLY and CDR2 as FYNNEI.

This clone was picked up many times. This chain uses TRBV9 with TRBJ1-6; no definite D call. The CDR3 length is 14 residues. Germline lookup yields CDR1 SGDLS and CDR2 YYNGEE. V dropped 4 bases and J dropped 7 bases, with 12 bases sitting between them. This chain's CDR3 is CASSRRRENSPLHF. In DNA, the CDR3 is TGTGCCAGCAGCCGGCGGCGGGAAAATTCACCCCTCCACTTT.

The genes are TRBV6-5 and TRBJ1-2, with D perhaps matching TRBD1 (5 bases). Germline lookup yields CDR1 MNHEY and CDR2 SVGAGI. Trimming took off 6 bases at V and 5 bases at J, with 16 bases between the two ends. This CDR3 contains 14 residues. CDR3 sequence (DNA): TGTGCCAGCAGCTTTTCACAGGCCCCATATGGCTACACCTTC. Its protein is CASSFSQAPYGYTF.